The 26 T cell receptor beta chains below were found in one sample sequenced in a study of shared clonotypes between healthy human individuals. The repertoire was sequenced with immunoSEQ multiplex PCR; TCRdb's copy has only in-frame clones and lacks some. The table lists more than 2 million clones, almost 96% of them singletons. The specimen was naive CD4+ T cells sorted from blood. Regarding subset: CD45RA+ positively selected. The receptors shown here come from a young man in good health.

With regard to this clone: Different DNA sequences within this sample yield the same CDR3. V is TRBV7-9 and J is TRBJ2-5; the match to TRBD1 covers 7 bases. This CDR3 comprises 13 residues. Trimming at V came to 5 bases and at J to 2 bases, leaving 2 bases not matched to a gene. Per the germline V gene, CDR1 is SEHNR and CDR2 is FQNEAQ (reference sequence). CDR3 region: CASSRQGQETQYF. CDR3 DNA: TGTGCCAGCAGCAGACAGGGTCAAGAGACCCAGTACTTC. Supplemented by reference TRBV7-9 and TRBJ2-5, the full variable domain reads DTGVSQNPRHKITKRGQNVTFRCDPISEHNRLYWYRQTLGQGPEFLTYFQNEAQLEKSRLLSDRFSAERPKGSFSTLEIQRTEQGDSAMYLCASSRQGQETQYFGPGTRLLVL.

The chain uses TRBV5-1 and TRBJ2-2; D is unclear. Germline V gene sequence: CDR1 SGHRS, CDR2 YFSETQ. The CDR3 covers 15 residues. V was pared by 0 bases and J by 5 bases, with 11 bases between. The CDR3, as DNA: TGCGCCAGCAGCTTGGATTTTTGGGTTACCGGGGAGCTGTTTTTT. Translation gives CASSLDFWVTGELFF. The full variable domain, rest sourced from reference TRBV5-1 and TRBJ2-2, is KAGVTQTPRYLIKTRGQQVTLSCSPISGHRSVSWYQQTPGQGLQFLFEYFSETQRNKGNFPGRFSGRQFSNSRSEMNVSTLELGDSALYLCASSLDFWVTGELFFGEGSRLTVL.

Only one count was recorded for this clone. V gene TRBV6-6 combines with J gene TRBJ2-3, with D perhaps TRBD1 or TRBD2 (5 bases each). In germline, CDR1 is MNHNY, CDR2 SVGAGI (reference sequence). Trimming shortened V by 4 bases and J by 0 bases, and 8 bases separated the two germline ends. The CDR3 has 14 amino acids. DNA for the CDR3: TGTGCCAGCAGTTCCGGGGCCAGCACAGATACGCAGTATTTT. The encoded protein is CASSSGASTDTQYF.

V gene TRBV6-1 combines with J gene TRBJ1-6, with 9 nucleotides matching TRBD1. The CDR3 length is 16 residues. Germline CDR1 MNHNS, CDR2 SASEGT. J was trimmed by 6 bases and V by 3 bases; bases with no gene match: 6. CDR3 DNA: TGTGCCAGCAGTGATCCGGGACAGGGAACTAATTCACCCCTCCACTTT. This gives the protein CASSDPGQGTNSPLHF.

CDR3 sequence: CSVRQGATDTQYF. The CDR3 DNA reads as TGCAGCGTCCGGCAGGGGGCCACAGATACGCAGTATTTT. The rearrangement links TRBV29-1 to TRBJ2-3; 8 nucleotides align to TRBD1. The CDR3 has 13 amino acids. Germline CDR1 and CDR2: SQVTM and ANQGSEA. V was clipped by 6 bases and J by 2 bases; unmatched bases: 4.

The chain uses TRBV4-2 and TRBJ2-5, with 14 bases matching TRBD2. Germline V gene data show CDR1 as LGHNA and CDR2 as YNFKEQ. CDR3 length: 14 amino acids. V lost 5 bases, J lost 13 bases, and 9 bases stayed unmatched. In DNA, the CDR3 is TGTGCCAGCAGCAGGACTAGCGGGGGGAGTCGCTTGTACTTC. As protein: CASSRTSGGSRLYF.

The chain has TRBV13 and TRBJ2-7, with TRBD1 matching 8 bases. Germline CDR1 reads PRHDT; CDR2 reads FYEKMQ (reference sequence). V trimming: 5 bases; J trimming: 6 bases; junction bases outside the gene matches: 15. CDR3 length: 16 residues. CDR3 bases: TGTGCCAGCAGCCCTAGACAGGGGAGATTCTCCGGCGAGCAGTACTTC. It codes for CASSPRQGRFSGEQYF.

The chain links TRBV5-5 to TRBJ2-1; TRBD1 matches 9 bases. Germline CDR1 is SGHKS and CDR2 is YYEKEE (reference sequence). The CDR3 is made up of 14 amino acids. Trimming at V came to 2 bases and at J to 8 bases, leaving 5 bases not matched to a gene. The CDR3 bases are TGTGCCAGCAGCTTACGGACAGGGGAGGATGAGCAGTTCTTC. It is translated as CASSLRTGEDEQFF.

The CDR3 loop is CASSLEGAQGLKQYF. In DNA form, the CDR3 reads TGTGCCAGCAGCTTAGAGGGGGCGCAGGGACTCAAGCAGTACTTC. This chain connects TRBV11-2 to TRBJ2-7; D could derive from TRBD1 or TRBD2 (6 bases each). Germline values: CDR1 SGHAT, CDR2 FQNNGV. This CDR3 has 15 residues. V was shortened by 0 bases and J by 8 bases, with 17 bases between the two germline ends.

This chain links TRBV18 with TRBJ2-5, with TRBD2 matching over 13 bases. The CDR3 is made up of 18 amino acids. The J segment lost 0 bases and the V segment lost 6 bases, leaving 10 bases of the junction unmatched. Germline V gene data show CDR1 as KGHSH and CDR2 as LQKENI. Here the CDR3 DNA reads TGTGCCAGCTCCTTTTCTCGGACTAGCGGGAGAGACCAAGAGACCCAGTACTTC. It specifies CASSFSRTSGRDQETQYF.

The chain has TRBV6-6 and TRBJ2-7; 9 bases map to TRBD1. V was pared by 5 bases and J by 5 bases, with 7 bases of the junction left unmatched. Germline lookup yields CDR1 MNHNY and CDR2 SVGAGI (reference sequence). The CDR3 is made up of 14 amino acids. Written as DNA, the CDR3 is TGTGCCAGCAGTCGGACAGGGGTTCTACACGAGCAGTACTTC. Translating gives CASSRTGVLHEQYF.

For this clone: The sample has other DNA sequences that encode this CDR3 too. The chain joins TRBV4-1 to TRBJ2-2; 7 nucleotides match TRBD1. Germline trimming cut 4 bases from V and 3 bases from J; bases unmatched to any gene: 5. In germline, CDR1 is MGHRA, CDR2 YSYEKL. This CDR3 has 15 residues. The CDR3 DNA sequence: TGCGCCAGCAGCCCATATGACAGGGACACCGGGGAGCTGTTTTTT. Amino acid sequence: CASSPYDRDTGELFF.

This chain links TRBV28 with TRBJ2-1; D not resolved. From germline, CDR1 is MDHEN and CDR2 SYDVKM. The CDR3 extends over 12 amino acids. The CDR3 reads CATLSSYNEQFF. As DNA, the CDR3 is TGTGCTACACTGAGCTCCTACAATGAGCAGTTCTTC.

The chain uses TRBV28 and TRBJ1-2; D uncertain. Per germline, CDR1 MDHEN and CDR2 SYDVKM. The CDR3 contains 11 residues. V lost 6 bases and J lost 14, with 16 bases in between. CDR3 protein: CASSYLQRPTF. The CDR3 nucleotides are TGTGCCAGCAGCTACTTACAGAGGCCGACCTTC.

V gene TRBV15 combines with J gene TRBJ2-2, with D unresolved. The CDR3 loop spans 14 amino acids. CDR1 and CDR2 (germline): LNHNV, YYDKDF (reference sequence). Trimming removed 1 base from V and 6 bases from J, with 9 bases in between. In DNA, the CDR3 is TGTGCCACCAGCAGAGCCTGGCAGTCCGGGGAGCTGTTTTTT. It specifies CATSRAWQSGELFF.

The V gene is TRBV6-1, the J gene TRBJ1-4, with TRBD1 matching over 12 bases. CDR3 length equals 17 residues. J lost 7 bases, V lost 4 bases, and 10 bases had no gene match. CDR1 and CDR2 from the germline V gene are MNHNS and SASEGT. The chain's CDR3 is CASSASGTGGEGEKLFF. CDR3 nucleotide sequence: TGTGCCAGCAGTGCATCCGGGACAGGGGGCGAGGGTGAAAAACTGTTTTTT.

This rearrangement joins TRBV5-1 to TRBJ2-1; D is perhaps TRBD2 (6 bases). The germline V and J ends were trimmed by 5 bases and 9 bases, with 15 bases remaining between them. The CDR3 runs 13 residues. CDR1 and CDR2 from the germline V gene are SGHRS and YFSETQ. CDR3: CASSETSTREQFF. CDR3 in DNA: TGCGCCAGCAGTGAGACTAGTACTCGTGAGCAGTTCTTC.

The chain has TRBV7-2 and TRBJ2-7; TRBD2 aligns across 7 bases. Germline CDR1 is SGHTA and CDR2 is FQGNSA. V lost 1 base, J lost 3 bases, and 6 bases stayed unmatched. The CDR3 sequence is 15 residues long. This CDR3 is CASSLEAGDFYEQYF. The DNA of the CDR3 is TGTGCCAGCAGCTTAGAGGCGGGAGATTTCTACGAGCAGTACTTC.

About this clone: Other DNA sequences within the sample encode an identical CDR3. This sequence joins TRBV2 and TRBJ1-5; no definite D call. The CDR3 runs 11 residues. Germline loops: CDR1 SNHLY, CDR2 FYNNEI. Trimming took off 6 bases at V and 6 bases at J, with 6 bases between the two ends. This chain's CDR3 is CASSLSQPQHF. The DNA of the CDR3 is TGTGCCAGCAGCCTAAGTCAGCCCCAGCATTTT.

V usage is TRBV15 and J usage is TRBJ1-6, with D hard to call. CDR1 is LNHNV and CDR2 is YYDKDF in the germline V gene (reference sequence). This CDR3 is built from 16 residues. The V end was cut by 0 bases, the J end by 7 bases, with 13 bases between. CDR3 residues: CATSRDVDVQNSPLHF. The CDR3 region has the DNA TGTGCCACCAGCAGAGATGTAGACGTACAAAATTCACCCCTCCACTTT.

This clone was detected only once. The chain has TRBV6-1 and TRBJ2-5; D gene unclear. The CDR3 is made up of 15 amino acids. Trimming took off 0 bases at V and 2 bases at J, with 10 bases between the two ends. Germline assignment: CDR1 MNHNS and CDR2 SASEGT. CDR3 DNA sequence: TGTGCCAGCAGTGAAGCACGAAGCCCGCAAGAGACCCAGTACTTC. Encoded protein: CASSEARSPQETQYF.

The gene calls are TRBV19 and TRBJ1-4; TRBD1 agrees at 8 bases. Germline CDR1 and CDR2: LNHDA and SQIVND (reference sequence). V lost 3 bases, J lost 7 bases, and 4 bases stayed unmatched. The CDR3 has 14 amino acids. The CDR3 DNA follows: TGTGCCAGTAGTATGGACAGGGTAACTGAAAAACTGTTTTTT. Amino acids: CASSMDRVTEKLFF.

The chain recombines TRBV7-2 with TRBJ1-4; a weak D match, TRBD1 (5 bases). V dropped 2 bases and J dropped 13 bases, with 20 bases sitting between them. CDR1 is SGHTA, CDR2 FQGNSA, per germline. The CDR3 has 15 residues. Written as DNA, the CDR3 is TGTGCCAGCAGCTTACAATGGGTCTCGGGGCAGGGACTGTTTTTT. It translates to CASSLQWVSGQGLFF. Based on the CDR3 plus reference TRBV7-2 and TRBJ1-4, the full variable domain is GAGVSQSPSNKVTEKGKDVELRCDPISGHTALYWYRQSLGQGLEFLIYFQGNSAPDKSGLPSDRFSAERTGGSVSTLTIQRTQQEDSAVYLCASSLQWVSGQGLFFGSGTQLSVL.

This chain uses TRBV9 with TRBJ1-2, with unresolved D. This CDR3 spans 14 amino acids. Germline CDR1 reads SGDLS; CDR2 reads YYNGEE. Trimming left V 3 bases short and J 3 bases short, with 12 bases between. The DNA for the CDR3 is TGTGCCAGCAGCGCACGTAACGAACACTATGGCTACACCTTC. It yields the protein CASSARNEHYGYTF.

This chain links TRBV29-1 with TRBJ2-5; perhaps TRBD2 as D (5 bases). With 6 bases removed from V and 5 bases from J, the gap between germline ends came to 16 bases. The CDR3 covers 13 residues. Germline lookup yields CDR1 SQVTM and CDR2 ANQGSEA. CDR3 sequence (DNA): TGCAGCGTAGCCCGGGGAGTCGGGGAGACCCAGTACTTC. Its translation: CSVARGVGETQYF.

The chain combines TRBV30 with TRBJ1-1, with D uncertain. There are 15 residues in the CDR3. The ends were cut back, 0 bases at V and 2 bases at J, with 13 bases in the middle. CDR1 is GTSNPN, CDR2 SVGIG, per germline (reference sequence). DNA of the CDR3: TGTGCCTGGAGTGTATCTCTTACGCTAAACACTGAAGCTTTCTTT. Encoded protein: CAWSVSLTLNTEAFF.